The 18 T cell receptor beta chains below were found in one sample sequenced in a study of blood T cell repertoires in COVID-19. The repertoire was sequenced with immunoSEQ multiplex PCR; TCRdb's copy has only in-frame clones and lacks some. The sample shows 250,000 to 300,000 clones, approximately 91% of them seen only once. The sample taken for sequencing was PBMCs or T cells enriched from blood (not recorded which). The receptors derive from a human donor in a cohort exposed to, infected with or recovered from COVID-19 (not recorded which). The donor label of this sample is uncertain.

DNA of the CDR3: TGCGCCAGCAGCTTGGGGCTAGCGGGGGGTCTCAATGAGCAGTTCTTC. Its protein product is CASSLGLAGGLNEQFF. V is TRBV5-1 and J is TRBJ2-1; TRBD2 agrees at 11 bases. The ends lost 0 bases at V and 6 bases at J; junction bases unmatched: 5. In germline, CDR1 is SGHRS, CDR2 YFSETQ. This CDR3 is 16 amino acids long. The full variable domain, completed using reference TRBV5-1 and TRBJ2-1, is KAGVTQTPRYLIKTRGQQVTLSCSPISGHRSVSWYQQTPGQGLQFLFEYFSETQRNKGNFPGRFSGRQFSNSRSEMNVSTLELGDSALYLCASSLGLAGGLNEQFFGPGTRLTVL.

The chain couples TRBV3-1 (or the pseudogene TRBV3-2) to TRBJ1-1; TRBD1 is a possible D gene (5 bases). CDR3 length: 14 residues. Germline V gene lookup returns CDR1 LGHDT and CDR2 YNNKEL (reference sequence). V gave up 2 bases and J gave up 3 bases, with 10 bases separating them. The CDR3, as DNA: TGTGCCAGCAGCCAACAACGGGGGTACACTGAAGCTTTCTTT. It translates to CASSQQRGYTEAFF.

This CDR3 is CASRGTGSAYEQYF. Here the CDR3 DNA reads TGTGCCAGTAGGGGTACAGGTTCGGCCTACGAGCAGTACTTC. V is TRBV19 and J is TRBJ2-7; maybe TRBD1 (5 bases). Germline assignment: CDR1 LNHDA and CDR2 SQIVND (reference sequence). V lost 6 bases, J lost 2 bases, and 14 bases lay in between. The CDR3 totals 14 residues. Combining the CDR3 with reference TRBV19 and TRBJ2-7 gives the whole variable domain DGGITQSPKYLFRKEGQNVTLSCEQNLNHDAMYWYRQDPGQGLRLIYYSQIVNDFQKGDIAEGYSVSREKKESFPLTVTSAQKNPTAFYLCASRGTGSAYEQYFGPGTRLTVT.

The rearrangement uses TRBV7-2 and TRBJ1-3; D ambiguous. This CDR3 comprises 15 residues. The germline CDR1 and CDR2 sequences are SGHTA and FQGNSA. V was clipped by 6 bases and J by 3 bases, with 15 bases between them. This CDR3 is CASRFQVGSGNTIYF. The CDR3 DNA is TGTGCCAGCAGATTCCAGGTGGGGAGTGGAAACACCATATATTTT. Using reference TRBV7-2 and TRBJ1-3 for the parts outside the CDR3, the full variable domain is GAGVSQSPSNKVTEKGKDVELRCDPISGHTALYWYRQSLGQGLEFLIYFQGNSAPDKSGLPSDRFSAERTGGSVSTLTIQRTQQEDSAVYLCASRFQVGSGNTIYFGEGSWLTVV.

The chain is built from TRBV5-6 and TRBJ1-1; D is possibly TRBD1 (6 bases). V was clipped by 5 bases and J by 1 base, with 9 bases between them. Germline V lookup: CDR1 SGHDT, CDR2 YYEEEE. The CDR3 has 13 residues. This CDR3 is CASRVDRNTEAFF. The CDR3 bases are TGTGCCAGCAGGGTGGACAGGAACACTGAAGCTTTCTTT.

The CDR3 here is CASSPPNSPPYEQYF. The CDR3 nucleotides are TGTGCCAGCTCACCACCGAACTCGCCGCCCTACGAGCAGTACTTC. The chain joins TRBV18 to TRBJ2-7; the D is unclear. Germline values: CDR1 KGHSH, CDR2 LQKENI. V dropped 0 bases and J dropped 2 bases, with 11 bases sitting between them. The CDR3 has 15 residues.

The chain is built from TRBV2 and TRBJ1-5, with D perhaps matching TRBD1 (6 bases). This CDR3 has 15 residues. Between the trimmed V and J ends, which lost 4 bases and 7 bases, there was a span of 17 bases. Germline V gene sequence: CDR1 SNHLY, CDR2 FYNNEI. The CDR3 DNA is TGTGCCAGCAGTGCGGAAACAGGGATGACGCAGCCCCAGCATTTT. As protein: CASSAETGMTQPQHF.

This chain uses TRBV18 with TRBJ1-1; tentative D call: TRBD1 (6 bases). Looked up from germline, CDR1 is KGHSH and CDR2 is LQKENI. The CDR3 length is 16 residues. V was cut by 0 bases and J by 5 bases, with 16 bases left in between. CDR3 sequence (DNA): TGTGCCAGCTCACCACCGTTACTTACAGGGTATACTGAAGCTTTCTTT. It is translated as CASSPPLLTGYTEAFF.

This rearrangement joins TRBV5-4 to TRBJ2-4, with D possibly TRBD1 on 5 matching bases. The CDR3 totals 15 residues. The V and J ends lost 0 bases and 5 bases respectively, with 12 bases between them. Looked up from germline, CDR1 is SGHNT and CDR2 is YYREEE (reference sequence). The CDR3 bases are TGTGCCAGCAGCTTGGCGCCAGGGATGGAAAACATTCAGTACTTC. This translates into CASSLAPGMENIQYF.

This chain connects TRBV7-2 to TRBJ2-3; TRBD2 is a possible D gene (5 bases). The CDR3 extends over 16 amino acids. Trimming pared 1 base from V and 1 base from J, leaving 12 bases between. Germline lookup yields CDR1 SGHTA and CDR2 FQGNSA. The DNA of the CDR3 is TGTGCCAGCAGCTTAGGGCTACGGGGTCGCACAGATACGCAGTATTTT. It encodes CASSLGLRGRTDTQYF.

This CDR3 is CASSLAPGGNDSPLHF. The DNA of the CDR3 is TGCGCCAGCAGCTTGGCTCCAGGGGGAAATGATTCACCCCTCCACTTT. The V gene is TRBV5-1, the J gene TRBJ1-6; 7 bases are shared with TRBD1. The CDR3 covers 16 residues. V was clipped by 0 bases and J by 8 bases; unmatched bases: 8. Germline-derived CDR1 and CDR2 are SGHRS and YFSETQ.

This chain connects TRBV4-3 to TRBJ1-1; D is unclear. This CDR3 spans 12 amino acids. The germline V gene has CDR1 LGHNA and CDR2 YSLEER. The ends were cut back, 3 bases at V and 6 bases at J, with 8 bases in the middle. The CDR3 sequence is CASSHGRAEAFF. For the CDR3, the DNA is TGCGCCAGCAGCCACGGGAGGGCTGAAGCTTTCTTT.

The V gene is TRBV2, the J gene TRBJ1-5; 7 bases match TRBD1. This CDR3 is 15 amino acids long. Germline V gene sequence: CDR1 SNHLY, CDR2 FYNNEI. The junction had 9 bases not matched to a gene; V was cut back by 6 bases and J by 4 bases. CDR3 DNA: TGTGCCAGCAGCGCCCTCGACAGGGATAATCAGCCCCAGCATTTT. The encoded protein is CASSALDRDNQPQHF.

CDR3 region: CATTPLLSGQGQSGYTF. The CDR3 DNA follows: TGCGCCACCACCCCTCTATTGAGTGGACAGGGGCAAAGTGGCTACACCTTC. The chain is built from TRBV10-1 and TRBJ1-2, with TRBD1 matching over 9 bases. Per the germline V gene, CDR1 is WNHNN and CDR2 is SYGVQD (reference sequence). V gave up 10 bases and J gave up 7 bases; unmatched junction bases: 22. This CDR3 is built from 17 residues.

The chain couples TRBV27 to TRBJ1-6; 7 nucleotides line up with TRBD1. This CDR3 contains 15 residues. Germline assignment: CDR1 MNHEY and CDR2 SMNVEV (reference sequence). Trimming at V came to 2 bases and at J to 7 bases, leaving 5 bases not matched to a gene. CDR3 loop: CASSLTGTVNSPLHF. DNA for the CDR3: TGTGCCAGCAGTTTAACGGGGACAGTGAATTCACCCCTCCACTTT.

V gene TRBV19 combines with J gene TRBJ2-7; D is ambiguous. CDR3 size: 15 residues. V was shortened by 4 bases and J by 4 bases, with 17 bases between the two germline ends. The germline V gene encodes CDR1 LNHDA and CDR2 SQIVND (reference sequence). In DNA, the CDR3 is TGTGCCAGTAGTAACCCGCAGGTTTCCTCATACGAGCAGTACTTC. As protein: CASSNPQVSSYEQYF.

This clone was seen just once. The chain links TRBV19 to TRBJ1-5, with D uncertain. Germline-derived CDR1 and CDR2 are LNHDA and SQIVND (reference sequence). This CDR3 has 15 residues. The ends were cut back, 10 bases at V and 0 bases at J, with 16 bases in the middle. The CDR3 sequence is CAMKETVYSNQPQHF. CDR3 DNA sequence: TGTGCCATGAAGGAGACCGTCTATAGCAATCAGCCCCAGCATTTT.

The chain links TRBV3-1 (or the pseudogene TRBV3-2) to TRBJ2-3; D is unresolved. The length of the CDR3 is 15 residues. V was clipped by 0 bases and J by 0 bases, with 7 bases between them. Germline V gene sequence: CDR1 LGHDT, CDR2 YNNKEL (reference sequence). CDR3 DNA sequence: TGTGCCAGCAGCCAAGAGCTAGTGAGCACAGATACGCAGTATTTT. Its protein is CASSQELVSTDTQYF.